Below, 29 T cell receptor beta chains from the same sample are listed, as sequenced in a study of blood T cell repertoires in COVID-19 (dated by TCRdb to 2018 to 2021). Library method: the immunoSEQ multiplex PCR assay. The clones in this table, taken by TCRdb from immuneACCESS, are in-frame only. Not every clone is retained; where verified, under half of the shortfall comes from an unresolved V gene, and the cause of the rest is unknown. The table for this sample lists 90,000 or so clones; around 88% of them were counted only once. Of the sample, 15% to 20% is held by the ten largest clones. The sample was peripheral blood. These receptors were taken from a woman aged 60-75 years with COVID-19, enrolled during active disease.

The V gene is TRBV7-9, the J gene TRBJ1-1; possible D gene TRBD1, 5 bases. V lost 2 bases and J 0 bases, leaving 7 bases between the germline ends. Germline lookup yields CDR1 SEHNR and CDR2 FQNEAQ (reference sequence). This CDR3 has 14 amino acids. CDR3 in DNA: TGTGCCAGCAGCTTAAGACAGCTGAACACTGAAGCTTTCTTT. It codes for CASSLRQLNTEAFF.

The V call is TRBV19, the J call TRBJ2-5, with D perhaps matching TRBD2 (6 bases). The V gene's germline CDR1 is LNHDA and CDR2 SQIVND (reference sequence). With 3 bases removed from V and 5 bases from J, the gap between germline ends came to 13 bases. This CDR3 has 14 amino acids. This chain's CDR3 is CASSIRRGRETQYF. The CDR3 bases are TGTGCCAGTAGTATTCGGAGGGGAAGGGAGACCCAGTACTTC.

V usage is TRBV30 and J usage is TRBJ1-2; D may be TRBD1 (6 bases). This CDR3 is built from 13 residues. CDR1 and CDR2 from the germline V gene are GTSNPN and SVGIG (reference sequence). The germline V and J ends were trimmed by 3 bases and 8 bases, with 16 bases remaining between them. The CDR3 nucleotides are TGTGCCTGGAGCGCAGGGGTCTTGCGGGGCTACACCTTC. Its translation is CAWSAGVLRGYTF.

This chain uses TRBV3-1 (or the pseudogene TRBV3-2) with TRBJ1-1, with D tentatively TRBD1 (6 bases). Trimming removed 4 bases from V and 0 bases from J, with 24 bases in between. This CDR3 has 19 residues. Germline loops: CDR1 LGHDT, CDR2 YNNKEL (reference sequence). CDR3 in DNA: TGTGCCAGCAGCCCTTTTGGGGCCAGGGGCCGGGGTATGAACACTGAAGCTTTCTTT. Translating gives CASSPFGARGRGMNTEAFF.

The chain couples TRBV2 to TRBJ2-3, with 7 bases lining up with TRBD1. The CDR3 runs 16 residues. CDR1 SNHLY and CDR2 FYNNEI come from the germline V gene. V trimming: 6 bases; J trimming: 0 bases; junction bases outside the gene matches: 9. CDR3 DNA sequence: TGTGCCAGCAGGACAGGGTTCTCTTCTAGCACAGATACGCAGTATTTT. Amino acid sequence: CASRTGFSSSTDTQYF.

This clone was counted once. Additional DNA sequences in this sample encode the identical CDR3. The chain carries TRBV6-5 and TRBJ1-2, with a weak D call TRBD1 (6 bases). V lost 5 bases and J 8 bases, leaving 9 bases between the germline ends. Looked up from germline, CDR1 is MNHEY and CDR2 is SVGAGI. This CDR3 region has 11 residues. This chain's CDR3 is CASSPGVGYTF. As DNA, the CDR3 is TGTGCCAGCAGTCCAGGGGTGGGCTACACCTTC.

V is TRBV3-1 (or the pseudogene TRBV3-2) and J is TRBJ2-1, with D tentatively TRBD1 (5 bases). V gave up 2 bases and J gave up 10 bases, with 12 bases separating them. Per germline, CDR1 LGHDT and CDR2 YNNKEL (reference sequence). The CDR3 totals 13 residues. CDR3 nucleotide sequence: TGTGCCAGCAGCCAAACGCAGGGTGGGGAGCAGTTCTTC. Protein sequence: CASSQTQGGEQFF.

J is TRBJ1-1 and V is TRBV19; tentative D call: TRBD1 (6 bases). The CDR3 extends over 14 amino acids. Looked up from germline, CDR1 is LNHDA and CDR2 is SQIVND (reference sequence). Trimming took off 10 bases at V and 7 bases at J, with 22 bases between the two ends. The CDR3 sequence is CATLSLGAPFEAFF. CDR3 sequence (DNA): TGTGCCACCCTCTCCCTGGGGGCCCCCTTTGAAGCTTTCTTT. Complete variable domain (other parts from reference TRBV19 and TRBJ1-1): DGGITQSPKYLFRKEGQNVTLSCEQNLNHDAMYWYRQDPGQGLRLIYYSQIVNDFQKGDIAEGYSVSREKKESFPLTVTSAQKNPTAFYLCATLSLGAPFEAFFGQGTRLTVV.

The chain is built from TRBV7-9 and TRBJ2-5, with TRBD2 identical over 13 bases. Trimming removed 5 bases from V and 5 bases from J; junction bases left unmatched: 8. The CDR3 length is 16 residues. Germline lookup yields CDR1 SEHNR and CDR2 FQNEAQ (reference sequence). As DNA, the CDR3 is TGTGCCAGCAGCCCCAGACTAGCGGGGGGCCGGGAGACCCAGTACTTC. Its translation is CASSPRLAGGRETQYF.

V and J are TRBV2 and TRBJ1-2; D is ambiguous. Per the germline V gene, CDR1 is SNHLY and CDR2 is FYNNEI. CDR3 length: 13 residues. V shed 9 bases and J shed 4 bases, with 15 bases lying between them. CDR3 sequence reads: CASPGSGSYGYTF. The CDR3 DNA follows: TGTGCCAGTCCCGGGTCTGGGTCCTATGGCTACACCTTC.

CDR3 in amino acids: CASSKVDRGTEAFF. The CDR3 DNA reads TGTGCCAGCAGCAAAGTAGACAGGGGGACTGAAGCTTTCTTT. The chain has TRBV21-1 and TRBJ1-1; TRBD1, as called in the table, went unchecked against the DNA. TRBV21-1 is deemed a pseudogene. This CDR3 is built from 14 residues.

The chain recombines TRBV24-1 with TRBJ2-3, with D possibly being TRBD1 (6 bases). The CDR3 contains 16 residues. The V gene lost 3 bases and the J gene lost 6 bases, with 18 bases spanning the gap. Per the germline V gene, CDR1 is KGHDR and CDR2 is SFDVKD. CDR3 protein: CATSDPGTSGYDTQYF. The CDR3 DNA follows: TGTGCCACCAGTGATCCCGGGACATCGGGGTACGATACGCAGTATTTT.

The chain carries TRBV5-1 and TRBJ2-2; D may be TRBD1 (6 bases). The CDR3 length is 13 residues. V was cut by 2 bases and J by 5 bases, with 7 bases left in between. Germline V lookup: CDR1 SGHRS, CDR2 YFSETQ. The CDR3 region has the DNA TGCGCCAGCAGCTTCCAGGGGACCGGGGAGCTGTTTTTT. Translation gives CASSFQGTGELFF. Full variable domain (rest looked up from reference TRBV5-1 and TRBJ2-2): KAGVTQTPRYLIKTRGQQVTLSCSPISGHRSVSWYQQTPGQGLQFLFEYFSETQRNKGNFPGRFSGRQFSNSRSEMNVSTLELGDSALYLCASSFQGTGELFFGEGSRLTVL.

V gene TRBV30 combines with J gene TRBJ2-2; possible D gene TRBD2, 5 bases. Between the trimmed V and J ends, which lost 3 bases and 7 bases, there was a span of 12 bases. Germline V gene lookup returns CDR1 GTSNPN and CDR2 SVGIG (reference sequence). CDR3 length: 13 amino acids. The CDR3 DNA is TGTGCCTGGAGGGAGGCCGTCCTCGGGGAGCTGTTTTTT. It yields the protein CAWREAVLGELFF. The variable domain in full, with the rest retrieved from reference TRBV30 and TRBJ2-2, is SQTIHQWPATLVQPVGSPLSLECTVEGTSNPNLYWYRQAAGRGLQLLFYSVGIGQISSEVPQNLSASRPQDRQFILSSKKLLLSDSGFYLCAWREAVLGELFFGEGSRLTVL.

V gene TRBV27 combines with J gene TRBJ1-2; no reliable D call. V dropped 1 base and J dropped 8 bases, with 14 bases sitting between them. CDR3 length: 14 residues. CDR1 MNHEY and CDR2 SMNVEV come from the germline V gene (reference sequence). CDR3 sequence: CASSLFAGSWGYTF. CDR3 DNA sequence: TGTGCCAGCAGTTTATTCGCAGGATCATGGGGCTACACCTTC.

V usage is TRBV19 and J usage is TRBJ2-4; TRBD1 matches 7 bases. Germline-derived CDR1 and CDR2 are LNHDA and SQIVND (reference sequence). The junction had 7 bases not matched to a gene; V was cut back by 3 bases and J by 2 bases. The CDR3 totals 16 residues. The CDR3 coding sequence is TGTGCCAGTAGTATTCGAGGGGGCTGGTCCAAAAACATTCAGTACTTC. Translating gives CASSIRGGWSKNIQYF.

The chain carries TRBV29-1 and TRBJ1-2, with TRBD1 matching 12 bases. Germline CDR1 and CDR2: SQVTM and ANQGSEA. V was pared by 6 bases and J by 8 bases, with 16 bases of the junction left unmatched. The CDR3 loop spans 16 amino acids. The CDR3 loop is CSVLPVNRDRGLGYTF. Here the CDR3 DNA reads TGCAGCGTCCTACCTGTTAACCGGGACAGGGGGCTCGGCTACACCTTC.

V usage is TRBV5-1 and J usage is TRBJ2-7; TRBD2 might be the D (6 bases). V gave up 7 bases and J gave up 3 bases, with 26 bases separating them. This CDR3 has 17 amino acids. CDR1 SGHRS and CDR2 YFSETQ come from the germline V gene. The CDR3 region has the DNA TGCGCCAGCCCACCCGGGGGATCCCCAATAACCTACTACGAGCAGTACTTC. As protein: CASPPGGSPITYYEQYF.

The chain is built from TRBV9 and TRBJ2-2; D gene ambiguous. In germline, CDR1 is SGDLS, CDR2 YYNGEE. V shed 0 bases and J shed 6 bases, with 9 bases lying between them. This CDR3 spans 14 amino acids. The CDR3 here is CASSVGPTPGELFF. The CDR3 DNA reads TGTGCCAGCAGCGTAGGTCCTACCCCCGGGGAGCTGTTTTTT.

In this sample, this clone turned up a few times. The rearrangement joins TRBV4-1 to TRBJ2-1; 14 bases map to TRBD2. With 1 base clipped from V and 9 bases from J, the junction kept 8 bases outside the gene matches. The CDR3 length is 17 residues. CDR1 is MGHRA, CDR2 YSYEKL, per germline. The CDR3 nucleotides are TGCGCCAGCAGCCAAGCCACGAGGACTAGCGGGGGGATTGAGCAGTTCTTC. Protein: CASSQATRTSGGIEQFF.

The J gene is TRBJ1-2, the V gene TRBV5-1; maybe TRBD1 (5 bases). Germline CDR1 SGHRS, CDR2 YFSETQ. The V end was cut by 3 bases, the J end by 3 bases, with 12 bases between. There are 14 residues in the CDR3. CDR3: CASSSGLNDYGYTF. CDR3 bases: TGCGCCAGCAGCTCGGGACTTAACGACTATGGCTACACCTTC.

This chain connects TRBV29-1 to TRBJ1-1; D is undetermined. The germline V gene has CDR1 SQVTM and CDR2 ANQGSEA. The CDR3 covers 14 residues. The V and J ends lost 2 bases and 4 bases respectively, with 14 bases between them. The CDR3: CSVETYLGPTEAFF. CDR3 nucleotides: TGCAGCGTTGAAACTTATCTTGGGCCCACTGAAGCTTTCTTT.

This clone was detected only a few times. The chain has TRBV7-9 and TRBJ2-1, with D unresolved. V was shortened by 3 bases and J by 2 bases, with 14 bases between the two germline ends. Germline V CDR1 and CDR2: SEHNR, FQNEAQ (reference sequence). CDR3 length: 16 residues. The CDR3 loop reads CASSFQITLTYNEQFF. The CDR3 DNA is TGTGCCAGCAGCTTTCAGATCACGTTAACCTACAATGAGCAGTTCTTC.

V gene TRBV6-1 combines with J gene TRBJ1-1; D is possibly TRBD1 (6 bases). The CDR3 runs to 13 residues. Trimming removed 1 base at V and 10 bases at J, with 13 bases between. CDR1 is MNHNS, CDR2 SASEGT, per germline. The CDR3 region is CASSEGGGLVAFF. DNA of the CDR3: TGTGCCAGCAGTGAAGGTGGGGGCTTGGTAGCTTTCTTT.

This chain joins TRBV6-5 and TRBJ2-7, with D unresolved. The CDR3 covers 15 residues. Trimming left V 4 bases short and J 4 bases short, with 17 bases between. CDR1 and CDR2 (germline): MNHEY, SVGAGI. The CDR3 sequence: CASSSPREETYEQYF. The CDR3 DNA reads as TGTGCCAGCAGTTCACCCCGAGAGGAGACTTACGAGCAGTACTTC.

CDR3 coding DNA: TGTGCTAGTGGTTTGGTAGTGGGGACTCCTTGGAGGGGGCGCGGCTACACCTTC. Amino acids: CASGLVVGTPWRGRGYTF. This chain links TRBV12-5 with TRBJ1-2; 7 nucleotides line up with TRBD1. There are 18 residues in the CDR3. Germline CDR1 LGHNT, CDR2 FRNRAP. V shed 0 bases and J 8 bases; nucleotides not matched to a gene: 18.

This rearrangement joins TRBV7-2 to TRBJ1-3, with D perhaps matching TRBD1 (5 bases). Trimming removed 7 bases from V and 2 bases from J, with 18 bases in between. Germline CDR1 reads SGHTA; CDR2 reads FQGNSA. This CDR3 is 16 amino acids long. Here the CDR3 reads CASTLPQGIAGNTIYF. In DNA, the CDR3 is TGTGCCAGCACCCTACCTCAGGGAATAGCTGGAAACACCATATATTTT. The full variable domain, with the rest looked up from reference TRBV7-2 and TRBJ1-3, is GAGVSQSPSNKVTEKGKDVELRCDPISGHTALYWYRQSLGQGLEFLIYFQGNSAPDKSGLPSDRFSAERTGGSVSTLTIQRTQQEDSAVYLCASTLPQGIAGNTIYFGEGSWLTVV.

The V call is TRBV4-2, the J call TRBJ2-3, with TRBD1 as a possible D gene (6 bases). The germline V gene encodes CDR1 LGHNA and CDR2 YNFKEQ. V lost 1 base and J 6 bases, leaving 14 bases between the germline ends. The CDR3 contains 15 residues. The CDR3 nucleotides are TGTGCCAGCAGCCAAGGGTACAGGGCTGGCGATACGCAGTATTTT. This gives the protein CASSQGYRAGDTQYF.

This chain uses TRBV23-1 with TRBJ1-5, with 10 bases that match TRBD1. TRBV23-1 is recorded as an ORF, its role being uncertain. V was pared by 1 base and J by 3 bases, with 3 bases of the junction left unmatched. CDR3 length: 16 amino acids. As DNA, the CDR3 is TGCGCCAGCAGTCAATTGGGGACAGGGGTCAATCAGCCCCAGCATTTT. This sequence encodes CASSQLGTGVNQPQHF.